A selection of T cell receptor beta chains follows, all from one sample in a study of cytomegalovirus exposure and HLA in healthy donors. The method was immunoSEQ multiplex PCR; TCRdb's version includes in-frame clones alone and lacks a portion of them. The table shows around 130,000 clones, with 80% occurring only once. Sequencing used PBMCs. The receptor source for this set is a man aged 30 to 39 in good health and CMV-seronegative. The CDR3 runs from the conserved cysteine through the conserved F or W. The D gene is left open where the match is weak. Clone size is given for some rows only: seen once, a few or many times, or a class if the clone is expanded.

CASSFLGQHSNEQFF TGTGCCAGTAGCTTCCTGGGACAACATTCCAATGAGCAGTTCTTC NA TRBV19 NA TRBJ2-1 15
CASSPPASGVETQYF TGTGCCAGCTCACCACCGGCTAGCGGGGTAGAGACCCAGTACTTC TRBD2 TRBV18 few TRBJ2-5 15
CASTRGEPRYEQYF TGTGCCAGCACTCGCGGAGAGCCAAGGTACGAGCAGTACTTC NA TRBV6-1 NA TRBJ2-7 14
CASRDRDLTYEQYF TGTGCCAGCAGGGACAGGGATTTGACCTACGAGCAGTACTTC TRBD1 TRBV2 few TRBJ2-7 14
CAISDPTGTSFDEQFF TGTGCCATCAGTGACCCGACCGGGACTAGCTTCGATGAGCAGTTCTTC TRBD2 TRBV10-3 NA TRBJ2-1 16
CASSGWDRGHEKLFF TGCGCCAGCAGTGGCTGGGACAGGGGACACGAAAAACTGTTTTTT TRBD1 TRBV10-1 NA TRBJ1-4 15
CASSFFVFRREGRNEQFF TGTGCCAGCAGCTTTTTCGTGTTCCGGCGGGAGGGCCGCAATGAGCAGTTCTTC TRBD2 TRBV5-6 NA TRBJ2-1 18
CASSDGQDTEAFF TGTGCCAGCAGCGACGGACAGGACACTGAAGCTTTCTTT TRBD1 TRBV9 NA TRBJ1-1 13
CATSRDRSSHGEKLFF TGTGCCACCAGCAGAGATCGATCGAGTCATGGTGAAAAACTGTTTTTT NA TRBV15 NA TRBJ1-4 16
CASSMPGSSYNEQFF TGTGCCAGTAGTATGCCGGGAAGCTCCTACAATGAGCAGTTCTTC NA TRBV19 NA TRBJ2-1 15
CASSLWVTASNTEAFF TGTGCCAGCAGTTTATGGGTGACAGCCTCGAACACTGAAGCTTTCTTT NA TRBV27 NA TRBJ1-1 16
CASSPGLAGYEQYF TGCGCCAGCAGCCCTGGACTAGCGGGGTACGAGCAGTACTTC TRBD2 TRBV4-1 NA TRBJ2-7 14
CASHGRNQPQHF TGTGCCAGCCATGGCCGCAATCAGCCCCAGCATTTT NA TRBV5-6 NA TRBJ1-5 12
CASSSRGTSPTDTQYF TGTGCCAGCTCCTCCCGAGGGACTAGCCCCACAGATACGCAGTATTTT TRBD2 TRBV27 NA TRBJ2-3 16
CAISLGQNTEAFF TGTGCCATCAGCTTGGGACAGAACACTGAAGCTTTCTTT NA TRBV10-3 NA TRBJ1-1 13
CASSIEYRVQETQYF TGTGCCAGTAGTATAGAGTACAGGGTACAAGAGACCCAGTACTTC NA TRBV19 NA TRBJ2-5 15
CASSPDGQGLGEQYF TGTGCCAGCAGCCCAGACGGACAGGGGCTCGGCGAGCAGTACTTC TRBD1 TRBV7-3 few TRBJ2-7 15
CASSLTSFYEQYF TGTGCCAGCAGTTTAACATCCTTCTACGAGCAGTACTTC NA TRBV28 NA TRBJ2-7 13
CASSPRQDTDTQYF TGTGCCAGCAGCCCAAGACAGGACACAGATACGCAGTATTTT NA TRBV7-9 NA TRBJ2-3 14
CASSEGQGHTEAFF TGTGCCAGTAGCGAGGGACAGGGACACACTGAAGCTTTCTTT TRBD1 TRBV19 NA TRBJ1-1 14
CARRRGVIYEQYF TGTGCCAGACGTCGGGGAGTTATATACGAGCAGTACTTC NA TRBV5-3 NA TRBJ2-7 13
CASSQVGQGISGANVLTF TGCGCCAGCAGCCAAGTCGGACAGGGTATTTCTGGGGCCAACGTCCTGACTTTC TRBD1 TRBV4-3 NA TRBJ2-6 18
CASSQLAGKNTGELFF TGTGCCAGCAGTCAGTTGGCAGGGAAGAACACCGGGGAGCTGTTTTTT NA TRBV6-4 NA TRBJ2-2 16
CASSVVLAGGSDEQFF TGTGCCAGCAGCGTAGTTCTAGCGGGAGGGAGTGATGAGCAGTTCTTC TRBD2 TRBV9 NA TRBJ2-1 16
CAWSPTGGRGEAFF TGTGCCTGGAGTCCCACGGGAGGGAGGGGGGAAGCTTTCTTT NA TRBV30 NA TRBJ1-1 14
CSSSSGQGEQYF TGTTCCAGCAGCTCTGGACAGGGCGAGCAGTACTTC TRBD1 TRBV7-3 NA TRBJ2-7 12
CASPPGLSYEQYF TGTGCCAGCCCCCCGGGACTTTCCTACGAGCAGTACTTC NA TRBV7-8 once TRBJ2-7 13
CASSPPGQTYNEQFF TGTGCCAGCAGTCCGCCGGGACAAACCTACAATGAGCAGTTCTTC NA TRBV6-5 NA TRBJ2-1 15
CASSMTGEGITGELFF TGTGCCAGCAGCATGACAGGGGAGGGGATCACCGGGGAGCTGTTTTTT NA TRBV21-1 NA TRBJ2-2 16
CASSWGTHRGRNYGYTF TGTGCCAGCAGCTGGGGTACTCACAGGGGGCGGAACTATGGCTACACCTTC TRBD1 TRBV5-8 NA TRBJ1-2 17
CASSPRGLAGGEQFF TGTGCCAGCTCACCACGGGGACTAGCGGGAGGTGAGCAGTTCTTC TRBD2 TRBV18 NA TRBJ2-1 15
CASSQVSNVITGELFF TGTGCCAGCAGCCAAGTTTCTAATGTTATCACCGGGGAGCTGTTTTTT NA TRBV14 few TRBJ2-2 16
CASSFTDSYEQYF TGTGCCAGCAGCTTTACAGACTCCTACGAGCAGTACTTC NA TRBV7-8 NA TRBJ2-7 13
CASSVVGGAQDTQYF TGTGCCAGCAGCGTAGTGGGGGGGGCACAGGATACGCAGTATTTT NA TRBV9 NA TRBJ2-3 15
CASRASGQGYGYTF TGTGCCAGCAGGGCCTCCGGACAGGGTTATGGCTACACCTTC TRBD1 TRBV27 NA TRBJ1-2 14
CASSPLDRGTDGYTF TGTGCCAGCTCACCCTTGGACAGGGGTACGGATGGCTACACCTTC TRBD1 TRBV18 few TRBJ1-2 15
CASSLFEVVRGRGEQFF TGCGCCAGCAGCTTGTTCGAAGTTGTTCGCGGGAGGGGTGAGCAGTTCTTC TRBD2 TRBV5-1 once TRBJ2-1 17
CASSLFSSDYEQYF TGTGCCAGCAGCTTGTTTTCTAGCGACTACGAGCAGTACTTC NA TRBV5-6 NA TRBJ2-7 14
CSASDRVEAFF TGCAGTGCAAGCGACAGGGTTGAAGCTTTCTTT TRBD1 TRBV20-1 few TRBJ1-1 11
CASSPKHVLQETQYF TGTGCCAGCAGTCCGAAGCATGTACTCCAAGAGACCCAGTACTTC NA TRBV28 NA TRBJ2-5 15
CASSYPGSRFYIQYF TGTGCCAGCAGTTACCCGGGGTCAAGATTCTACATTCAGTACTTC NA TRBV21-1 few TRBJ2-4 15
CASSLPGLAGAVHEQFF TGCGCCAGCAGCTTGCCGGGACTAGCGGGAGCTGTTCATGAGCAGTTCTTC TRBD2 TRBV5-1 once TRBJ2-1 17
CSASRGQAYEQYF TGCAGCGCTTCCAGGGGACAGGCCTACGAGCAGTACTTC TRBD1 TRBV29-1 NA TRBJ2-7 13
CASSPRQGSSYGQYF TGTGCCAGCAGCCCCCGACAGGGTAGCTCCTACGGGCAGTACTTC TRBD1 TRBV7-2 NA TRBJ2-7 15
CASSAGTGINQPQNF TGTGCCAGCAGCGCCGGGACAGGGATCAATCAGCCCCAGAATTTT TRBD1 TRBV7-9 NA TRBJ1-5 15
CASSPGLAGGREQFF TGCGCCAGCAGTCCCGGACTAGCGGGGGGCCGGGAGCAGTTCTTC TRBD2 TRBV5-1 NA TRBJ2-1 15
CASSTHGDRGPMNTEAFF TGTGCCAGTAGTACCCATGGGGACAGGGGACCCATGAACACTGAAGCTTTCTTT TRBD1 TRBV19 NA TRBJ1-1 18
CASSLTGIPPQHF TGTGCCAGCAGCCTAACAGGGATCCCGCCCCAGCATTTT NA TRBV28 NA TRBJ1-5 13
CASSYSLPDRKYEQYF TGTGCCAGCAGTTACTCCCTCCCGGACAGGAAATACGAGCAGTACTTC TRBD1 TRBV6-5 NA TRBJ2-7 16
CASSQGVLGLAGSYEQYF TGCGCCAGCAGCCAAGGCGTTTTGGGACTAGCGGGATCCTACGAGCAGTACTTC TRBD2 TRBV4-1 NA TRBJ2-7 18
CASGWDRGHTGELFF TGTGCTAGTGGTTGGGACAGGGGCCACACCGGGGAGCTGTTTTTT TRBD1 TRBV12-5 NA TRBJ2-2 15
CAWTLDRAPTF TGTGCCTGGACTTTGGACAGGGCCCCGACCTTC TRBD1 TRBV30 NA TRBJ1-2 11
CASSLRGEEVQYF TGTGCCAGCAGTTTACGGGGGGAAGAGGTTCAGTACTTC TRBD2 TRBV27 NA TRBJ2-5 13